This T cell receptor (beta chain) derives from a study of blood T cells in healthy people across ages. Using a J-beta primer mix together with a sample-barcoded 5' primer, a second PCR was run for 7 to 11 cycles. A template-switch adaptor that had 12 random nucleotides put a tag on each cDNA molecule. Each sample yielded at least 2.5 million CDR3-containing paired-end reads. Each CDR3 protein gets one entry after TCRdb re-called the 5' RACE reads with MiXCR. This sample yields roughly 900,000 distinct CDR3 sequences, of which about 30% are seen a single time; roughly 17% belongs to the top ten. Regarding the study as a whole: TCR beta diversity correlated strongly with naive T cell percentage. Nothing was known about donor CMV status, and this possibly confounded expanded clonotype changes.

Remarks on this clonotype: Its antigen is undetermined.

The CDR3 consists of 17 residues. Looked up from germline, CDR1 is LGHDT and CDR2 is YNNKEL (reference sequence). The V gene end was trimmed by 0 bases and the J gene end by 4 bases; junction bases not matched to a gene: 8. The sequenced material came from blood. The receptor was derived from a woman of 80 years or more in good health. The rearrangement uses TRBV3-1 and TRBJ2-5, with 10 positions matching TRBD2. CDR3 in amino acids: CASSQDRSGGAVETQYF. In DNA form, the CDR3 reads TGTGCCAGCAGCCAAGATCGAAGCGGGGGGGCTGTAGAGACCCAGTACTTC.